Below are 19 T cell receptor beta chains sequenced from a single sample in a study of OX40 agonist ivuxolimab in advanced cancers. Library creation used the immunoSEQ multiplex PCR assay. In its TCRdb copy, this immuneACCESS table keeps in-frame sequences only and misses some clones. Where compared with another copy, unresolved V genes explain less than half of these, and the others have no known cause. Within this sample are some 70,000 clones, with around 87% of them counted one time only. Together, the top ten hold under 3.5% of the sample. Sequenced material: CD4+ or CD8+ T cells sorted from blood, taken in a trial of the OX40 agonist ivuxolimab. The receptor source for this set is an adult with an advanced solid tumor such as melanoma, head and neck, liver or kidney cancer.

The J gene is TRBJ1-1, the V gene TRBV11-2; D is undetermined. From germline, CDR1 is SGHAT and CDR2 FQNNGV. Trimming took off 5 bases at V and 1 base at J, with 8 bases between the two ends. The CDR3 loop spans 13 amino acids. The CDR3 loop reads CASSADSNTEAFF. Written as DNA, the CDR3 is TGTGCCAGCAGCGCCGACTCGAACACTGAAGCTTTCTTT.

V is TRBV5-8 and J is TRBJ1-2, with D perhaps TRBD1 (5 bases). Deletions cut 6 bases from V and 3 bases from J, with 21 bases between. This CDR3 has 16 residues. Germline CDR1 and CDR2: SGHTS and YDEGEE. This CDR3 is CASTGPGQGGYYGYTF. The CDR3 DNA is TGTGCCAGCACCGGACCGGGGCAGGGAGGGTACTATGGCTACACCTTC.

The CDR3 sequence is CASSPPGGLATNEKLFF. Here the CDR3 DNA reads TGTGCCAGCTCACCACCCGGAGGGCTTGCAACTAATGAAAAACTGTTTTTT. This chain links TRBV18 with TRBJ1-4; D ambiguous. The length of the CDR3 is 17 residues. The germline V and J ends were trimmed by 0 bases and 0 bases, with 11 bases remaining between them. Germline V gene sequence: CDR1 KGHSH, CDR2 LQKENI.

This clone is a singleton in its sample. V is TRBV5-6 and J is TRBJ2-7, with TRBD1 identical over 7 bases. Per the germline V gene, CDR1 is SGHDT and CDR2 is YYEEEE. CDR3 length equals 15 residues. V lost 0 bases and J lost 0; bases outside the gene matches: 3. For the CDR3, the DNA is TGTGCCAGCAGCTTGGGAGACAGGGACTCCTACGAGCAGTACTTC. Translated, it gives CASSLGDRDSYEQYF. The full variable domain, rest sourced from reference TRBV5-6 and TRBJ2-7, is DAGVTQSPTHLIKTRGQQVTLRCSPKSGHDTVSWYQQALGQGPQFIFQYYEEEERQRGNFPDRFSGHQFPNYSSELNVNALLLGDSALYLCASSLGDRDSYEQYFGPGTRLTVT.

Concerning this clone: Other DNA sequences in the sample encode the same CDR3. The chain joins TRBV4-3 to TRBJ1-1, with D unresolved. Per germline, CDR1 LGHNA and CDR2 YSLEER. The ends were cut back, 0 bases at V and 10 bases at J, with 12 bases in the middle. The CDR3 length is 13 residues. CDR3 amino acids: CASSQDEVGRAFF. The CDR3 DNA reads TGCGCCAGCAGCCAAGACGAGGTGGGTAGAGCTTTCTTT.

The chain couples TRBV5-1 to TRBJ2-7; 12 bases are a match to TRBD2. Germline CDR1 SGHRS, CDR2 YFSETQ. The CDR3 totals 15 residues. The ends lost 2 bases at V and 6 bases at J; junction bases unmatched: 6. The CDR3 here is CASSFALAGGSEQYF. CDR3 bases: TGCGCCAGCAGCTTCGCCCTAGCGGGAGGGAGCGAGCAGTACTTC.

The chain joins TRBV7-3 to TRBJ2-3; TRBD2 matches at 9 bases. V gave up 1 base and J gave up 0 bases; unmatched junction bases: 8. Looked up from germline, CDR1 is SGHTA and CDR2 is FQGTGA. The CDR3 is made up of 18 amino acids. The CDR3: CASSLMGASGASTDTQYF. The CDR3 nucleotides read TGTGCCAGCAGCTTAATGGGGGCTAGCGGGGCTAGCACAGATACGCAGTATTTT.

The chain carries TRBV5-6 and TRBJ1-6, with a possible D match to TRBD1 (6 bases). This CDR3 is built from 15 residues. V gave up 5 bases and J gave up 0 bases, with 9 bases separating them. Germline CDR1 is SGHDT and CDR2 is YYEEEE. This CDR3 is CASRGGSSYNSPLHF. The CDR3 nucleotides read TGTGCCAGCAGAGGGGGGAGCTCCTATAATTCACCCCTCCACTTT.

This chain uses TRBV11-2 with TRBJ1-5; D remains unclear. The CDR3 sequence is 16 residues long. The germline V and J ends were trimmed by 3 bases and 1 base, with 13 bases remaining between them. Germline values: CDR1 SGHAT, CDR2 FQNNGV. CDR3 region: CASSLGSSRSNQPQHF. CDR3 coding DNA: TGTGCCAGCAGCTTGGGGTCTTCGAGAAGCAATCAGCCCCAGCATTTT.

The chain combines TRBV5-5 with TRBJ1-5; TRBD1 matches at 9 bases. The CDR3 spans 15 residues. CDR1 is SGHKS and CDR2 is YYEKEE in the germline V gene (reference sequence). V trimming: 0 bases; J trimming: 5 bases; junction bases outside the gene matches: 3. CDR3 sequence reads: CASSLEGQGYQPQHF. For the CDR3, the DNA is TGTGCCAGCAGCTTGGAAGGACAGGGGTATCAGCCCCAGCATTTT.

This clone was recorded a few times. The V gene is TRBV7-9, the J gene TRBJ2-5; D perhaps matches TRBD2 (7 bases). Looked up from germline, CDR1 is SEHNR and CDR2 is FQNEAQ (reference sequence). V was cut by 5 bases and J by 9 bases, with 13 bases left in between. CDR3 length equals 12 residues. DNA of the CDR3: TGTGCCAGCAGCCTAGAGGGGGGGGCCCAGTACTTC. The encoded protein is CASSLEGGAQYF.

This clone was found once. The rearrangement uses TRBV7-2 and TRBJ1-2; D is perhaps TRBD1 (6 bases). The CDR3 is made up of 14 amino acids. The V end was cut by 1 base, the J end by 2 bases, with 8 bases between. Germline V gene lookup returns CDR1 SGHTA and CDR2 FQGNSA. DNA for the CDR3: TGTGCCAGCAGCTTAGGGACAGAGAACTATGGCTACACCTTC. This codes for CASSLGTENYGYTF.

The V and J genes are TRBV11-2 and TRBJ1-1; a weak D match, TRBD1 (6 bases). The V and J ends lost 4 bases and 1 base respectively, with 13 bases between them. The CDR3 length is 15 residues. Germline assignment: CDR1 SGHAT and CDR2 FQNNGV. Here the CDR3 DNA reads TGTGCCAGCAGCTCAATACAGGGAAAGAACACTGAAGCTTTCTTT. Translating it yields CASSSIQGKNTEAFF.

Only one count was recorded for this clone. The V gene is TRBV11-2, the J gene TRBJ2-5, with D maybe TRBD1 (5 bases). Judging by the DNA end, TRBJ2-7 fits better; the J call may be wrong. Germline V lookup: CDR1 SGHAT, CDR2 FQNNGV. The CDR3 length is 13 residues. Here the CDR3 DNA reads TGTGCCAGCAGCTTAGATTACAGGTACGAGCAGTACTTC. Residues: CASSLDYRYEQYF.

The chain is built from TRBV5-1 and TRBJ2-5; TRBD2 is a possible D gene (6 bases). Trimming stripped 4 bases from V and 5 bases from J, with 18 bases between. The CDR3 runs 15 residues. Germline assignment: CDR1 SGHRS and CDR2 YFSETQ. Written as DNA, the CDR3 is TGCGCCAGCAGCCCTGGGGGACTTGCCAAGGAGACCCAGTACTTC. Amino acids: CASSPGGLAKETQYF. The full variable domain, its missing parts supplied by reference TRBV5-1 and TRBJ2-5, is KAGVTQTPRYLIKTRGQQVTLSCSPISGHRSVSWYQQTPGQGLQFLFEYFSETQRNKGNFPGRFSGRQFSNSRSEMNVSTLELGDSALYLCASSPGGLAKETQYFGPGTRLLVL.

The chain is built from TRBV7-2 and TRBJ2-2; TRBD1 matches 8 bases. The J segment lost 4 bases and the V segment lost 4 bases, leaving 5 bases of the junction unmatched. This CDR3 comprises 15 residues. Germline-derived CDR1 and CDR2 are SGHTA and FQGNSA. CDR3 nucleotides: TGTGCCAGCAGCTCCAGGGGGCCGCTCACCGGGGAGCTGTTTTTT. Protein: CASSSRGPLTGELFF.

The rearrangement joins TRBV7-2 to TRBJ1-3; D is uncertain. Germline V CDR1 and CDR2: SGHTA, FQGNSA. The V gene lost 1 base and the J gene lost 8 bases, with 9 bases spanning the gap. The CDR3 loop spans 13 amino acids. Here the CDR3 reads CASSLGLSDTIYF. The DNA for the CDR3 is TGTGCCAGCAGCTTAGGGTTATCTGACACCATATATTTT.

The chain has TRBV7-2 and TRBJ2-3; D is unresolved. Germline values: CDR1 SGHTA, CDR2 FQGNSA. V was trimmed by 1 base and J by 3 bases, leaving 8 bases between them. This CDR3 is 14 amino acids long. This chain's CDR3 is CASSLVVQTDTQYF. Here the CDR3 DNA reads TGTGCCAGCAGCTTAGTCGTACAGACAGATACGCAGTATTTT.

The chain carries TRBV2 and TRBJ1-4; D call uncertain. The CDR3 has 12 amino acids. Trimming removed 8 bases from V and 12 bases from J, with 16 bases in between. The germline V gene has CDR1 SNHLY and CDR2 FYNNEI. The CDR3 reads CASGWAANELFF. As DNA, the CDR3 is TGTGCCAGCGGGTGGGCCGCGAATGAACTGTTTTTT. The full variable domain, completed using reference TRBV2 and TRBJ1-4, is EPEVTQTPSHQVTQMGQEVILRCVPISNHLYFYWYRQILGQKVEFLVSFYNNEISEKSEIFDDQFSVERPDGSNFTLKIRSTKLEDSAMYFCASGWAANELFFGSGTQLSVL.